This T cell receptor (beta chain) was found in a study of blood T cells in healthy people across ages. General study points: Samples with more naive T cells showed higher observed beta diversity.

PCR was performed a second time for about 7 to 11 cycles using a sample-barcoded 5' primer and a J-beta primer mix. Each cDNA molecule, via a template-switch adaptor with 12 random nucleotides, was tagged. Each sample yielded at least 2.5 million CDR3-containing paired-end reads. From the 5' RACE reads, TCRdb called clonotypes with MiXCR, one entry per CDR3 protein. In the table there are fewer than 700,000 distinct CDR3 sequences, approximately 40% of which are singletons. As concerns this clonotype: Its antigen is still unknown.

V shed 7 bases and J 1 base; nucleotides not matched to a gene: 6. The CDR3 is 14 residues long. V gene TRBV12-3 or TRBV12-4 combines with J gene TRBJ1-1, with 7 bases matching TRBD1. The clonotype was recovered from an elderly man in good health. Sequenced: blood. Here the CDR3 DNA reads TGTGCCAGCACCCTGGACAGGCGGAACACTGAAGCTTTCTTT. It yields the protein CASTLDRRNTEAFF.